This T cell receptor beta chain stems from a study of T-cell reconstitution after alpha-beta-depleted transplantation in children (dated by TCRdb to about 2016). Some background on the complete study: The study quantitatively tracked T-cell immune reconstitution after TCRalphabeta/CD19-depleted allogeneic hematopoietic cell transplantation in children using TCR repertoire profiling. General conclusions and limits of the study: In some patients, high TCRbeta diversity at day 60 was attributed to recipient T cells and intrathymic progenitors that had survived conditioning. Hyperexpanded clone frequencies declined over subsequent months; after one year, T-cell counts and TCRbeta diversity were mostly attributed to newly produced T cells. Apparently early alphabetaT-cell count recovery about two months after transplant reportedly relied on only several hundred rapidly expanded clones derived from non-depleted graft cells.

This clonotype came up a few times. What antigen it recognizes has not been identified. No much larger clone is present one base from it, and per-base qualities are unavailable. V has 5 bases trimmed and J has 7 bases trimmed; junction bases matching no gene number 11. CDR1 is given as GTSNPN and CDR2 as SVGIG, both from the germline V gene (reference sequence). Taken from cysteine to phenylalanine, the CDR3 has 15 residues. Solely the CDR3 DNA is kept, with 45 bases framed from the first base. The library was generated by PCR. TCRdb records Illumina HiSeq 2500 as the sequencer. To normalize quantification of the TCRbeta repertoire, the TCR libraries were built with molecular barcoding that relied on unique molecular identifiers. The public reads were run again by TCRdb, first through fastp at Q25 and then through MiXCR, and only productive beta chains were kept. Every entry covers one CDR3 protein and lists the most common genes and DNA from its rows. The sample profile shows around 580,000 distinct CDR3 sequences; roughly 30% of them were found once. Under 45% of the sample comes from the top ten.

The treatment or condition label, read with the paper, signifies: allogeneic hematopoietic cell transplantation with graft depleted of TCRalphabeta T cells and CD19 B cells. The transplant recipients were children given TCRalphabeta/CD19-depleted allogeneic hematopoietic cell grafts. The sequencing used PBMCs, collected before TCRalphabeta/CD19-depleted stem cell transplant. The rearrangement combines TRBV30 with TRBJ2-2, and TRBD1 aligns with 9 junction nucleotides. This clonotype was sampled from a boy younger than two with Wiskott-Aldrich syndrome, due to receive a stem cell transplant. Here is the DNA: TGTGCCTGGTTCGGGACAGGGATCTTGGGCGGGGAGCTGTTTTTT. Its protein reads: CAWFGTGILGGELFF.